At least ten counts were recorded for the clone carrying this T cell receptor (beta chain). Its target is not known. This entry is derived from a study of tumor-infiltrating lymphocytes in primary liver carcinoma. Study-wide context: Ranging in age from 30 to 69 years, the patients were men and women.

A primer matching the constant region was used to make TCR beta cDNA from approximately 500 ng of total RNA. Modified slightly, ARM-PCR produced TCR beta libraries over three nested multiplex PCR rounds. Researchers ran the first two PCR rounds for roughly 10 cycles each with TRBV1-TRBV30 forward primers and a C-beta reverse primer. From the multiplex PCR reads, TCRdb called clonotypes with MiXCR, one entry per CDR3 protein. The sample records 300,000 to 350,000 distinct CDR3 sequences, less than 70% being singletons. Extraction also yielded germline DNA, while blood RNA was obtained from unsorted whole blood. Trimming took 8 bases from V and 0 from J, leaving 10 bases between them. Looked up from germline, CDR1 is MNHEY and CDR2 is SVGAGI. The CDR3 covers 13 residues. Notes on the study in general: Tumor region pairs overlapped more than did tumor-adjacent and tumor-blood pairs.

The sequenced sample consisted of peripheral blood. V gene TRBV6-5 combines with J gene TRBJ2-5; a weak D match, TRBD1 (6 bases). The receptor was isolated from a man aged 35 to 55 with primary liver carcinoma and hepatitis B virus infection. The CDR3, as DNA: TGTGCCAGCCGTGGACAGAACCAAGAGACCCAGTACTTC. Its translation is CASRGQNQETQYF.